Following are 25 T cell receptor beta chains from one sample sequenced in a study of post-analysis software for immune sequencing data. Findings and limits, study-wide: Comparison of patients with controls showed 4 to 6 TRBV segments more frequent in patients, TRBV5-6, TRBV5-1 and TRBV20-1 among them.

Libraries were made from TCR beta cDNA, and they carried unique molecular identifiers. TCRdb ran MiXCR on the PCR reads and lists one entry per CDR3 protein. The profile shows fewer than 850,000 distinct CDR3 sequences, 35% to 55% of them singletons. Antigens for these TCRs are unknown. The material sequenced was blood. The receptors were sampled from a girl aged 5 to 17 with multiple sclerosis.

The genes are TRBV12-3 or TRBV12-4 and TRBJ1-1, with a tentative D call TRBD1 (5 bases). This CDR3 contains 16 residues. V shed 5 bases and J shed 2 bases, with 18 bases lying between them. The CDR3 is CASSLSLWGPNTEAFF. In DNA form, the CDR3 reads TGTGCCAGCAGTCTCTCTCTATGGGGCCCAAACACTGAAGCTTTCTTT.

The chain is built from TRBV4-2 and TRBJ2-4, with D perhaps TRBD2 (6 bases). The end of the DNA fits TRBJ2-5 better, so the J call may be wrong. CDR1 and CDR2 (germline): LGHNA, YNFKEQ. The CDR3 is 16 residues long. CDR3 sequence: CASSQFGAGEQETQYF. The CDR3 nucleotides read TGTGCCAGCAGCCAGTTCGGAGCGGGTGAACAAGAGACCCAGTACTTC.

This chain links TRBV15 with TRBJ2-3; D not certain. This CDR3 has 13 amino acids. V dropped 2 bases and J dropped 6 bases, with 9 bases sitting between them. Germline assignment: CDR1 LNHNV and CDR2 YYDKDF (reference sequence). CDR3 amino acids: CATSRPPADTQYF. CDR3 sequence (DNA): TGTGCCACCAGCAGACCCCCGGCCGATACGCAGTATTTT. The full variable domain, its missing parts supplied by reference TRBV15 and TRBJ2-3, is DAMVIQNPRYQVTQFGKPVTLSCSQTLNHNVMYWYQQKSSQAPKLLFHYYDKDFNNEADTPDNFQSRRPNTSFCFLDIRSPGLGDTAMYLCATSRPPADTQYFGPGTRLTVL.

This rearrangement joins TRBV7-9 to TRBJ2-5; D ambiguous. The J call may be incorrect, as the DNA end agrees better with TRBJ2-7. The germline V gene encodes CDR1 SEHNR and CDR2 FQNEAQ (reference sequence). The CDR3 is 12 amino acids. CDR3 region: CASSLDEVEQYF. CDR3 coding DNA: TGTGCCAGCAGCTTAGATGAGGTCGAGCAGTACTTC.

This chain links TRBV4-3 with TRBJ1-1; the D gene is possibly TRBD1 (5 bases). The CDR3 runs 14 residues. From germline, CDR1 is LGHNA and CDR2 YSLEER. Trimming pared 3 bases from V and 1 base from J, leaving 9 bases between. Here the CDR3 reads CASSQPGTNTEAFF. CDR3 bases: TGCGCCAGCAGCCAGCCCGGGACGAACACTGAAGCTTTCTTT.

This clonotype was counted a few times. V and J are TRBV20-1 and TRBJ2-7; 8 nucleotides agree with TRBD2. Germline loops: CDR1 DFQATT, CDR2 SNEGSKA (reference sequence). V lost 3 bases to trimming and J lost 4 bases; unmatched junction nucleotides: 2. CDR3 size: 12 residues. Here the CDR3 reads CSASPSGYEQYF. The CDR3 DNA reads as TGCAGTGCTAGCCCTAGCGGGTACGAGCAGTACTTC.

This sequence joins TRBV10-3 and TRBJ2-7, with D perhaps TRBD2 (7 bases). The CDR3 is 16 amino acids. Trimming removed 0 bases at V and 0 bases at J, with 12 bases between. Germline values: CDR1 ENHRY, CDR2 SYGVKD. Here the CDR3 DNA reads TGTGCCATCAGTGAGTCAGGGGGGGTAAGCTCCTACGAGCAGTACTTC. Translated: CAISESGGVSSYEQYF.

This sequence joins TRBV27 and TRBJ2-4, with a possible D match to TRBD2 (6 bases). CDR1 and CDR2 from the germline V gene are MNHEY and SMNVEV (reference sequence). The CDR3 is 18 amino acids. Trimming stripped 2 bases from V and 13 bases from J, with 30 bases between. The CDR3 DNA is TGTGCCAGCAGTTTAGCCCCGAGCAGTGTAGCGGTAAGGTCGGAGCAGTACTTC. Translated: CASSLAPSSVAVRSEQYF.

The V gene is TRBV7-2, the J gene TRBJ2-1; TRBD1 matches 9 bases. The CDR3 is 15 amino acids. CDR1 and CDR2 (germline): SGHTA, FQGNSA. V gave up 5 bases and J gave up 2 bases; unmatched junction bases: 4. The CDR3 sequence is CASSTGQGTYNEQFF. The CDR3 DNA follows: TGTGCCAGCAGCACGGGACAGGGAACCTACAATGAGCAGTTCTTC. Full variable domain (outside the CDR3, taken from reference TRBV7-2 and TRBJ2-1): GAGVSQSPSNKVTEKGKDVELRCDPISGHTALYWYRQSLGQGLEFLIYFQGNSAPDKSGLPSDRFSAERTGGSVSTLTIQRTQQEDSAVYLCASSTGQGTYNEQFFGPGTRLTVL.

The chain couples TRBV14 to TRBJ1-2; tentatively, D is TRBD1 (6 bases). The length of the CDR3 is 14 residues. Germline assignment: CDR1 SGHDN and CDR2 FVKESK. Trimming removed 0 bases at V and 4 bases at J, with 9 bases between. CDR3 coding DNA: TGTGCCAGCAGCCAAGACGGACAGCTCTATGGCTACACCTTC. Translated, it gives CASSQDGQLYGYTF.

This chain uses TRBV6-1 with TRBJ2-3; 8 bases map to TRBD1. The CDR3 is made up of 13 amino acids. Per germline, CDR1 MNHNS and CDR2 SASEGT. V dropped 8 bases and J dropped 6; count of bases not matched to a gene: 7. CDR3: CASAGTGQDTQYF. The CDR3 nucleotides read TGTGCCAGCGCCGGGACAGGCCAGGATACGCAGTATTTT.

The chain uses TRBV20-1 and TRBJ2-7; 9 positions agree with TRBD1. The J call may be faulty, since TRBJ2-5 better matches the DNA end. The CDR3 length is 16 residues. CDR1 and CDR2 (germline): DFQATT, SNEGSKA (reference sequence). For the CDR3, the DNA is TGCAGTGCCCTATCGGGGGACAGGGTGGGTCGGGAGACCCAGTACTTC. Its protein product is CSALSGDRVGRETQYF.

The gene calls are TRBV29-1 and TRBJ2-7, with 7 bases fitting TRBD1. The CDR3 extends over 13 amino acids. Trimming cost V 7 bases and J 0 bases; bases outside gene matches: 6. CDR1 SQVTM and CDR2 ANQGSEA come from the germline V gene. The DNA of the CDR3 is TGCAGCGCCCAGACAGGGCTCTCCTACGAGCAGTACTTC. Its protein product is CSAQTGLSYEQYF.

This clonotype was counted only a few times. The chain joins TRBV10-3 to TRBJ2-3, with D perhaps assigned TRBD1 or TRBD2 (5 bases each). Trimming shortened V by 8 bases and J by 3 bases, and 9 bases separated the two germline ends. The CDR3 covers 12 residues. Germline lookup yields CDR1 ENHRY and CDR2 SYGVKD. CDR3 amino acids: CAIAWGTDTQYF. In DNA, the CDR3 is TGTGCCATCGCGTGGGGGACAGATACGCAGTATTTT.

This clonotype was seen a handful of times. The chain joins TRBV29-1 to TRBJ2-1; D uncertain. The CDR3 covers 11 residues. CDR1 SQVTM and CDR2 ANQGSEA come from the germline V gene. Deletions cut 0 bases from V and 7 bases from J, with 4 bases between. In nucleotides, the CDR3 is TGCAGCGTTGAAGAAATAAATGAGCAGTTCTTC. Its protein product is CSVEEINEQFF.

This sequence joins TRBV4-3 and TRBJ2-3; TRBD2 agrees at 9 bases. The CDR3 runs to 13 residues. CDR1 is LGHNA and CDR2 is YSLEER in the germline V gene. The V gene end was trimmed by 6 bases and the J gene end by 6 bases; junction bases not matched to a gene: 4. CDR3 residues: CASRPSGMDTQYF. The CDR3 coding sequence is TGCGCCAGCAGACCTAGCGGGATGGATACGCAGTATTTT.

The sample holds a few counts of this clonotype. The CDR3 DNA follows: TGTGCCATCAATCCCACGGGAGACCCTTTCGGGGAGCTGTTTTTT. It translates to CAINPTGDPFGELFF. This sequence joins TRBV10-3 and TRBJ2-2; tentative D call: TRBD2 (6 bases). This CDR3 spans 15 amino acids. The germline gives CDR1 ENHRY, CDR2 SYGVKD. Trimming stripped 7 bases from V and 7 bases from J, with 19 bases between.

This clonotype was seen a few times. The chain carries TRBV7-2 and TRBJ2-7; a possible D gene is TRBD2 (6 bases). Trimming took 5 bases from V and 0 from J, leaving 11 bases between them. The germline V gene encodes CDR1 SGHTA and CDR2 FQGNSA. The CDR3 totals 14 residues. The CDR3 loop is CASSPTSYSYEQYF. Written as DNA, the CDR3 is TGTGCCAGCAGCCCAACTAGCTACTCCTACGAGCAGTACTTC.

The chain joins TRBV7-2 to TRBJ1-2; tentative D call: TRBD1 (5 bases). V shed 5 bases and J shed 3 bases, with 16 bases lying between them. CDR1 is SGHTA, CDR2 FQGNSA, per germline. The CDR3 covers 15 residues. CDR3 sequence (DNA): TGTGCCAGCAGCCCGCGGGGCAGGGATTACTATGGCTACACCTTC. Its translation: CASSPRGRDYYGYTF.

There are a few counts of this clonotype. CDR3 in DNA: TGTGCCAGCAGTTTAGGGAGGGCCAGCTCCTACGAGCAGTACTTC. It encodes CASSLGRASSYEQYF. J is TRBJ2-7 and V is TRBV28, with 7 bases matching TRBD2. V lost 2 bases to trimming and J lost 0 bases; unmatched junction nucleotides: 4. Germline values: CDR1 MDHEN, CDR2 SYDVKM. The CDR3 is 15 amino acids.

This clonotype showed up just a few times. CDR3 region: CASRRRDPLLTQYF. DNA of the CDR3: TGTGCCAGCAGAAGACGCGACCCGCTCCTGACCCAGTACTTC. The gene calls are TRBV5-6 and TRBJ2-5, with D unresolved. V gave up 5 bases and J gave up 7 bases, with 18 bases separating them. The CDR3 consists of 14 residues. Germline V gene lookup returns CDR1 SGHDT and CDR2 YYEEEE.

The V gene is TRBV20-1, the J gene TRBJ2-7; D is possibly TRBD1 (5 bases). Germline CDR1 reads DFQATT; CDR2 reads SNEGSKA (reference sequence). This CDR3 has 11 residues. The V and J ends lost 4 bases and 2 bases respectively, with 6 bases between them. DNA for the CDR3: TGCAGTGCTAAGACAGCCTACGAGCAGTACTTC. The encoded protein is CSAKTAYEQYF.

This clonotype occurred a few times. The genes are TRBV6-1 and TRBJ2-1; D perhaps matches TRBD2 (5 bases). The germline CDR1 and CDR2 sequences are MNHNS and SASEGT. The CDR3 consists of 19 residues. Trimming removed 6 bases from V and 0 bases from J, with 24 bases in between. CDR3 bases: TGTGCCAGCAGCCCCGCCCGGGCGGGCTTACTGAGCTCCTACAATGAGCAGTTCTTC. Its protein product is CASSPARAGLLSSYNEQFF.

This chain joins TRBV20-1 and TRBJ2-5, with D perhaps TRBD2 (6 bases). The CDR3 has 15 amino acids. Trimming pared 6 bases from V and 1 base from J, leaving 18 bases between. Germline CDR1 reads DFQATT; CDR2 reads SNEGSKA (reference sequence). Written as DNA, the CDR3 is TGCAGTGCCGCGCCCCCGGGGGTTTCCCAAGAGACCCAGTACTTC. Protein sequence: CSAAPPGVSQETQYF.

CDR3 sequence (DNA): TGTGCCAGCAGTACGGGGACAGGACCACTCTACGAGCAGTACTTC. Translation: CASSTGTGPLYEQYF. V gene TRBV6-5 combines with J gene TRBJ2-5; 8 nucleotides align to TRBD1. With the DNA end fitting TRBJ2-7 better, the J assignment may be wrong. The CDR3 is 15 residues long. The germline CDR1 and CDR2 sequences are MNHEY and SVGAGI.